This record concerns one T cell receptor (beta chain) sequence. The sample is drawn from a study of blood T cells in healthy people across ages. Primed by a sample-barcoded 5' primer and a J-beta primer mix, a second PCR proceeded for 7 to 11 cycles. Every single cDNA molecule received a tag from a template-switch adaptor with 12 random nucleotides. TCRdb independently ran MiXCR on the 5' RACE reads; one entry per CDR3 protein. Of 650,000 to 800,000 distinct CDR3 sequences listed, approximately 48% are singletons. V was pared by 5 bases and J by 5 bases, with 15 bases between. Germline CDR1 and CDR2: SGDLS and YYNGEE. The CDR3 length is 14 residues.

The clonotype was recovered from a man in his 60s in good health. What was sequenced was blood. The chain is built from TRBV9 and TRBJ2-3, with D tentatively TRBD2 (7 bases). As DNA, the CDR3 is TGTGCCAGCAGGAGGGGGGGCGCGATAGATACGCAGTATTTT. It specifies CASRRGGAIDTQYF.